These T cell receptor beta chains were read from a single sample in a study of metastatic and nonmetastatic thyroid tumors. TCRdb re-processed the PCR reads through MiXCR. The sample contains 15,000 or so clones, 23% of which appear only once. Input material: tumor tissue. The origin of the receptors is a female donor with papillary thyroid cancer or a benign thyroid nodule (not recorded which). Some clones in this sample may be carry-over from other donors' samples. The CDR3 runs from the conserved cysteine through the conserved F or W. The D gene is left open where the match is weak. The listing skips clone size in some rows; elsewhere it reads once, few, many or a size class.

TRBV6-6	NA	NA	TRBJ2-7	TGTGCCAGCAGTTACTCGAGTCCAGGCTCCTACGAGCAGTACTTC	CASSYSSPGSYEQYF
TRBV28	NA	medium-sized	TRBJ1-1	TGTGCCAGCAGGGGGTCGGGCAACATGAACACTGAAGCTTTCTTT	CASRGSGNMNTEAFF
TRBV5-4	NA	NA	TRBJ2-7	TGTGCCAGCAGCGTCGATGGTCAGGGCTACGAGCAGTACTTC	CASSVDGQGYEQYF
TRBV7-2	NA	many	TRBJ2-3	TGTGCCAGCAGCTCGGACTATCTTAGCACAGATACGCAGTATTTT	CASSSDYLSTDTQYF
TRBV11-3	TRBD1	medium-sized	TRBJ1-2	TGTGCCGGCATAGGGACAGGGTCATCCTCTCGTTATGGCTACACCTTC	CAGIGTGSSSRYGYTF
TRBV5-1	NA	NA	TRBJ2-5	TGCGCCAGCAGCTCTGCAGATACCCAGTACTTC	CASSSADTQYF
TRBV4-2	NA	once	TRBJ2-2	TGTGCCAGCAGCCAAGGCAGGGTGGGGACCGGGGAGCTGTTTTTT	CASSQGRVGTGELFF
TRBV19	TRBD1	NA	TRBJ2-1	TGTGCCAGTACGGCGACAGGGTACAATGAGCAGTTCTTC	CASTATGYNEQFF
TRBV12-3/TRBV12-4	NA	many	TRBJ1-3	TGTGCCAGCAGTTTATGGGCAGGGGATGGAAACACCATATATTTT	CASSLWAGDGNTIYF
TRBV28	NA	NA	TRBJ2-5	TGTGCCAGCAGCCTAGGGGGGACAATCTCGACCCAGTACTTC	CASSLGGTISTQYF
TRBV12-3/TRBV12-4	NA	NA	TRBJ2-2	TGTGCCAGCAGCCCAAACGGACCGAACACCGGGGAGCTGTTTTTT	CASSPNGPNTGELFF
TRBV4-2	TRBD1	NA	TRBJ2-7	TGTGCCAGCAGCCAAGATCGAGCAGGGGGCTCCTACGAGCAGTACTTC	CASSQDRAGGSYEQYF
TRBV9	NA	many	TRBJ2-1	TGTGCCAGCAGCGTAGACCGAGGCCTCGCAGGTGAGCAGTTCTTC	CASSVDRGLAGEQFF
TRBV6-1	NA	many	TRBJ2-2	TGTGCCAGCAGTGGGCGTTTGGGGACGGTGAACACCGGGGAGCTGTTTTTT	CASSGRLGTVNTGELFF
TRBV9	TRBD1	NA	TRBJ2-7	TGTGCCAGCAGCCCAGGATCCGGGACAGGGGACTACGAGCAGTACTTC	CASSPGSGTGDYEQYF
TRBV6-1	NA	few	TRBJ2-7	TGTGCCAGCAGTGAAGCGGGGTCTCCGAACGAGCAGTACTTC	CASSEAGSPNEQYF
TRBV18	NA	many	TRBJ2-2	TGTGCCAGCTCACCACTGGGCAAACGGACGAACACCGGGGAGCTGTTTTTT	CASSPLGKRTNTGELFF
TRBV6-1	TRBD1	few	TRBJ2-2	TGTGCCAGCATGCGCCCGGGACAGGACACCTGGGAGCTGCTTTTT	CASMRPGQDTWELLF
TRBV27	NA	many	TRBJ1-2	TGTGCCAGCAGTTCCGCGACAGGCCCAGCTAACTATGGCTACACCTTC	CASSSATGPANYGYTF
TRBV3-1	NA	many	TRBJ2-1	TGTGCCAGCAGCCAAGTCCCCAGCGGGTCCCTCGGGAATGAGCAGTTCTTC	CASSQVPSGSLGNEQFF
TRBV4-1	TRBD1	NA	TRBJ1-5	TGCGCCAGCAGCCAAACCGGGACAGGGACCAATCAGCCCCAGCATTTT	CASSQTGTGTNQPQHF
TRBV20-1	TRBD2	once	TRBJ2-7	TGCAGTGCCGAAAGCGGGAGCTCCTACGAGCAGTACTTC	CSAESGSSYEQYF
TRBV30	TRBD2	medium-sized	TRBJ2-1	TGTGCCTGGAGAGAGCGGGGGGGGTCCTACAATGAGCAGTTCTTC	CAWRERGGSYNEQFF
TRBV6-1	NA	many	TRBJ1-5	TGTGCCAGCAGCCTCGAAGGGTCGGGCAATCAGCCCCAGCATTTT	CASSLEGSGNQPQHF
TRBV12-3/TRBV12-4	NA	medium-sized	TRBJ1-1	TGTGCCAGCAGTTCGAGGGTGGGGACTGAAGCTTTCTTT	CASSSRVGTEAFF
TRBV7-3	NA	few	TRBJ2-1	TGTGCCAGCAGCTTAACGGGGGGCCCCGAAAATGAGCAGTTCTTC	CASSLTGGPENEQFF
TRBV28	TRBD1	NA	TRBJ2-2	TGTGCCAGCAGTTTATTCTGGACAGGGGGCTACACCGGGGAGCTGTTTTTT	CASSLFWTGGYTGELFF
TRBV7-2	NA	many	TRBJ2-3	TGTGCCAGCAACCCAGGCGGTTCCAGCACAGATACGCAGTATTTT	CASNPGGSSTDTQYF